In its sample, the clone carrying this TCR beta chain was seen many times. The antigen is not known. Sample time point: patch test 1, 2 weeks after DPC sensitization. The treatment is: therapeutic diphenylcyclopropenone sensitization with weekly scalp DPC. Germline V gene data show CDR1 as SQVTM and CDR2 as ANQGSEA. The V end was cut by 8 bases, the J end by 0 bases, with 14 bases between. The CDR3 spans 14 residues. This sample stems from a study of human T cells and chemical hapten exposure. The wider study: A 2 cm by 2 cm inner upper arm patch received 2% DPC for sensitization.

Study results and caveats: Versus controls, expanded TCRs had significantly more large CDR3 similarity clusters.

TCRdb re-analysed the RACE reads in MiXCR, keeping a single row per CDR3 protein. The data contain about 15,000 distinct CDR3 sequences, roughly 15% of them seen just once; the ten biggest clones take up around 7.2%. The material was whole blood, obtained in connection with sensitization to the hapten diphenylcyclopropenone (DPC). The TCR sequence derives from a woman in her thirties with alopecia areata. Some clones in this sample may be carry-over from other donors' samples. The chain combines TRBV29-1 with TRBJ2-1, with D perhaps matching TRBD1 (6 bases). The CDR3: CSTPGQSSYNEQFF. CDR3 coding DNA: TGCAGCACCCCGGGACAAAGCTCCTACAATGAGCAGTTCTTC.